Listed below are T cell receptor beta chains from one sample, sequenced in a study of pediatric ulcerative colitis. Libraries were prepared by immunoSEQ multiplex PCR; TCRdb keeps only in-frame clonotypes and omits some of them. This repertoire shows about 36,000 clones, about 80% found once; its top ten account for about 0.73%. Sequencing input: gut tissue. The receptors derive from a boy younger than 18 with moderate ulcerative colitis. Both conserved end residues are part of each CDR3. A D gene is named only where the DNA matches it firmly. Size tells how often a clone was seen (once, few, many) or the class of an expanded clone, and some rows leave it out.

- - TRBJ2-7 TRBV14 CASSPRWGYEQYF TGTGCCAGCAGCCCTCGGTGGGGCTACGAGCAGTACTTC
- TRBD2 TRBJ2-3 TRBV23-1 CASPSPASGTEDTQYF TGCGCCAGCCCGTCCCCGGCTAGCGGGACGGAAGATACGCAGTATTTT
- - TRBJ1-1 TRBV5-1 CASSLAGQNTEAFF TGCGCCAGCAGCTTGGCGGGACAGAACACTGAAGCTTTCTTT
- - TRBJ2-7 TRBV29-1 CSVGVGSGAYEQYF TGCAGCGTCGGGGTTGGGTCGGGGGCCTACGAGCAGTACTTC
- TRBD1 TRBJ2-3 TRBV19 CASSIRQGVTDTQYF TGTGCCAGTAGTATACGACAGGGAGTCACAGATACGCAGTATTTT
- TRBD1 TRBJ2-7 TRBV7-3 CASSLTGGGEQYF TGTGCCAGCAGCCTTACAGGGGGCGGCGAGCAGTACTTC
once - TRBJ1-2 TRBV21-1 CASSKQGGYTF TGTGCCAGCAGCAAACAGGGTGGCTACACCTTC
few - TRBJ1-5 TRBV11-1 CASSLGKDQPQHF TGTGCCAGCAGCCTCGGGAAGGATCAGCCCCAGCATTTT
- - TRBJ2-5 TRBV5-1 CASSRTVQPYQETQYF TGCGCCAGCAGCCGTACAGTCCAACCGTACCAAGAGACCCAGTACTTC
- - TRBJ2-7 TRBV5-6 CASSSYSYEQYF TGTGCCAGCAGTTCGTACAGCTACGAGCAGTACTTC
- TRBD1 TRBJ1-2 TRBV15 CATSRPGQGIYGYTF TGTGCCACCAGCAGACCGGGACAGGGTATCTATGGCTACACCTTC
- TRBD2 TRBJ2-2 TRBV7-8 CASSSGLAGVAGELFF TGTGCCAGCAGTTCGGGACTAGCGGGGGTGGCCGGGGAGCTGTTTTTT
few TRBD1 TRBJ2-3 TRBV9 CASSVGQGASTDTQYF TGTGCCAGCAGCGTAGGTCAGGGGGCTAGCACAGATACGCAGTATTTT
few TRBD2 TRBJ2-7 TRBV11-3 CASSSRGGDEQYF TGTGCCAGCAGCTCCCGGGGGGGGGACGAGCAGTACTTC
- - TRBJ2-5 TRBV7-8 CASSPGTGETQYF TGTGCCAGCAGCCCCGGGACCGGGGAGACCCAGTACTTC
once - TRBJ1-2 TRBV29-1 CSVRQDFNYGYTF TGCAGCGTACGTCAGGATTTCAACTATGGCTACACCTTC
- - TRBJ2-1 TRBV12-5 CASVIFREQFF TGTGCTAGTGTTATATTCCGTGAGCAGTTCTTC
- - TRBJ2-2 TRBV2 CASSGWTSGTGELFF TGTGCCAGCAGTGGTTGGACGTCGGGCACCGGGGAGCTGTTTTTT
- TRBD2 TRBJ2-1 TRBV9 CASSAISGRAENEQFF TGTGCCAGCAGCGCAATTAGCGGGAGGGCTGAAAATGAGCAGTTCTTC
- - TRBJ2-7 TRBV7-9 CASSSGTGGWEQYF TGTGCCAGCAGCTCCGGGACTGGGGGGTGGGAGCAGTACTTC
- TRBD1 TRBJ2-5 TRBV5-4 CASSVGQGLQETQYF TGTGCCAGCAGCGTAGGACAGGGCCTCCAAGAGACCCAGTACTTC
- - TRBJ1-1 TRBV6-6 CASSDGLEAFF TGTGCCAGCAGTGACGGCCTGGAAGCTTTCTTT
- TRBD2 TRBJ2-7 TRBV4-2 CASSQDKVAGAPYEQYF TGTGCCAGCAGCCAAGATAAGGTAGCGGGGGCCCCCTACGAGCAGTACTTC
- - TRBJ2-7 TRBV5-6 CASSYRNSYEQYF TGTGCCAGCAGTTACAGGAATTCCTACGAGCAGTACTTC
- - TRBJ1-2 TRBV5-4 CASSVDDYGYTF TGTGCCAGCAGCGTGGACGACTATGGCTACACCTTC
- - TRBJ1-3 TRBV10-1 CASSPTRGIGNTIYF TGCGCCAGCAGCCCAACCAGAGGGATTGGAAACACCATATATTTT
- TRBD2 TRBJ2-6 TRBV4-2 CASSHQSGDAGANVLTF TGTGCCAGCAGCCACCAAAGCGGGGACGCTGGGGCCAACGTCCTGACTTTC
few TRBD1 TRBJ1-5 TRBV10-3 CAISLTGENQPQHF TGTGCCATCAGTCTGACAGGGGAGAATCAGCCCCAGCATTTT
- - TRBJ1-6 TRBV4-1 CASSQDWGNSPLHF TGCGCCAGCAGCCAAGATTGGGGGAACTCACCCCTCCACTTT
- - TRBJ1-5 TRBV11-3 CASSFNPVGPDNQPQHF TGTGCCAGCAGCTTCAACCCCGTAGGGCCCGACAATCAGCCCCAGCATTTT
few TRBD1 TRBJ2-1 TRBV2 CASSEPDRVHNEQFF TGTGCCAGCAGTGAACCGGACAGGGTCCACAATGAGCAGTTCTTC
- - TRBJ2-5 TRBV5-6 CASSFRFETQYF TGTGCCAGCAGCTTTCGTTTTGAGACCCAGTACTTC
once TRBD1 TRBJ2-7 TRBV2 CASSGQGAVYEQYF TGTGCCAGCAGTGGACAGGGGGCAGTCTACGAGCAGTACTTC
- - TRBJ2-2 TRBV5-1 CASSLSRVMNTGELFF TGCGCCAGCAGCTTATCAAGGGTAATGAACACCGGGGAGCTGTTTTTT
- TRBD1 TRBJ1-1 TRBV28 CASSPPDRANTEAFF TGTGCCAGCAGTCCCCCCGACAGGGCGAACACTGAAGCTTTCTTT
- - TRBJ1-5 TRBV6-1 CASSERSLNQPQHF TGTGCCAGCAGTGAACGTTCCCTAAATCAGCCCCAGCATTTT
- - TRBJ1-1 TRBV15 CATSRDRGINEAFF TGTGCCACCAGCAGAGATCGAGGGATAAATGAAGCTTTCTTT
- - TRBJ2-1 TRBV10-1 CASSREFRYNEQFF TGCGCCAGCTCCAGGGAATTTAGATACAATGAGCAGTTCTTC
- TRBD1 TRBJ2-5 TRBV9 CASSGDRFGETQYF TGTGCCAGCAGTGGGGACAGATTCGGGGAGACCCAGTACTTC
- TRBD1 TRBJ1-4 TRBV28 CASSTPDRVWEKLFF TGTGCCAGCAGTACACCGGACAGGGTTTGGGAAAAACTGTTTTTT
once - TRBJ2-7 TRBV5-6 CASSLAGFGEQYF TGTGCCAGCAGCTTGGCAGGGTTTGGCGAGCAGTACTTC
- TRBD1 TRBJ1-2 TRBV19 CASSIWAGGDYGYTF TGTGCCAGTAGTATCTGGGCAGGGGGAGACTATGGCTACACCTTC
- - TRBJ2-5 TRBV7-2 CASSLVPGWAQYF TGTGCCAGCAGCTTAGTTCCGGGGTGGGCCCAGTACTTC
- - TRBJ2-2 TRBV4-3 CASSYWVRTGELFF TGCGCCAGCAGCTACTGGGTCCGCACCGGGGAGCTGTTTTTT
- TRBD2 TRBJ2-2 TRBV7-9 CASSLSPRLAGATGELFF TGTGCCAGCAGCTTATCCCCCCGGCTAGCGGGAGCAACCGGGGAGCTGTTTTTT
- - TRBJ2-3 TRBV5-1 CASSLDGGLTTDTQYF TGCGCCAGCAGCTTGGATGGCGGACTTACCACAGATACGCAGTATTTT
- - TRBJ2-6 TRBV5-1 CASSYFVRGQTSGANVLTF TGCGCCAGCAGCTATTTTGTTCGGGGCCAGACCTCTGGGGCCAACGTCCTGACTTTC
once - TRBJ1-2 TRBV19 CASSIISGGPNYGYTF TGTGCCAGTAGTATAATTTCCGGCGGACCTAACTATGGCTACACCTTC